Below are 8 T cell receptor beta chains sequenced from a single sample in a study of cytomegalovirus exposure and HLA in healthy donors. Method: immunoSEQ multiplex PCR; TCRdb's copy keeps in-frame clones and lacks some. The sample includes about 63,000 clones, roughly 94% of them seen just once. Source material: PBMCs. The source is a woman between 18 and 30 years old in good health and CMV-seropositive.

The V call is TRBV6-1, the J call TRBJ2-5, with D maybe TRBD1 (6 bases). The CDR3 is 15 residues long. CDR1 is MNHNS, CDR2 SASEGT, per germline. V lost 4 bases and J lost 3, with 15 bases in between. The CDR3 is CASSADSARKETQYF. The CDR3, as DNA: TGTGCCAGCAGTGCGGACAGCGCACGAAAAGAGACCCAGTACTTC.

This chain links TRBV29-1 with TRBJ2-1, with TRBD2 identical over 9 bases. V dropped 6 bases and J dropped 0; count of bases not matched to a gene: 6. In germline, CDR1 is SQVTM, CDR2 ANQGSEA. This CDR3 contains 15 residues. Written as DNA, the CDR3 is TGCAGCGTGGATAGCGGGAGCCTCTCCTACAATGAGCAGTTCTTC. This translates into CSVDSGSLSYNEQFF.

This clone was counted once. The chain is built from TRBV9 and TRBJ2-1, with 8 bases fitting TRBD2. J was trimmed by 8 bases and V by 0 bases; bases with no gene match: 4. The CDR3 is 14 residues long. The germline CDR1 and CDR2 sequences are SGDLS and YYNGEE. The CDR3 region is CASSVAGGPYEQFF. The CDR3 nucleotides are TGTGCCAGCAGCGTAGCGGGAGGGCCGTATGAGCAGTTCTTC.

The V call is TRBV7-2, the J call TRBJ2-3; D might be TRBD1 (6 bases). The CDR3 spans 15 residues. Germline loops: CDR1 SGHTA, CDR2 FQGNSA. Deletions cut 2 bases from V and 1 base from J, with 10 bases between. CDR3 sequence (DNA): TGTGCCAGCAGCTTAAATGCAGGGGGCACAGATACGCAGTATTTT. This codes for CASSLNAGGTDTQYF.

In regard to this clone: No conserved phenylalanine or tryptophan is present at the end of the CDR3, so a read error is the likely explanation. The V and J genes are TRBV4-3 and TRBJ1-2, with 8 bases matching TRBD1. J was trimmed by 4 bases and V by 1 base; bases with no gene match: 8. The CDR3 covers 16 residues. Per the germline V gene, CDR1 is LGHNA and CDR2 is YSLEER. The CDR3 DNA follows: TGCGCCAGCAGCCAAGTTGGACAGGGTCATGGCTATGGCTACACCCTC. Translating gives CASSQVGQGHGYGYTL.

The CDR3 DNA reads as TGTGCCAGCAGCGTAGGTAGCGGCTCCTACGAGCAGTACTTC. Translation gives CASSVGSGSYEQYF. This chain connects TRBV9 to TRBJ2-7; perhaps TRBD2 as D (6 bases). The germline V gene has CDR1 SGDLS and CDR2 YYNGEE. Trimming left V 0 bases short and J 0 bases short, with 7 bases between. CDR3 length equals 14 residues.

This chain joins TRBV9 and TRBJ2-5; D remains ambiguous. This CDR3 has 16 residues. Germline CDR1 SGDLS, CDR2 YYNGEE. V gave up 3 bases and J gave up 4 bases, with 19 bases separating them. The CDR3 is CASSARLTEDGETQYF. The CDR3 nucleotides read TGTGCCAGCAGCGCCCGATTGACTGAAGACGGAGAGACCCAGTACTTC.

This clone has only one observation. The rearrangement joins TRBV4-1 to TRBJ2-7; D perhaps matches TRBD1 (5 bases). The CDR3 contains 16 residues. Trimming stripped 0 bases from V and 2 bases from J, with 14 bases between. Per germline, CDR1 MGHRA and CDR2 YSYEKL. The CDR3 DNA reads TGCGCCAGCAGCCAAGACTTTGTTAGCAGGGCCTACGAGCAGTACTTC. As protein: CASSQDFVSRAYEQYF.